This T cell receptor beta chain was identified during a study of T cell responses to AZD1222 COVID-19 vaccine. Assay used: immunoSEQ multiplex PCR; TCRdb lists only in-frame clones, some missing. The sample has 150,000 to 200,000 clones; approximately 94% are singletons. With V trimmed by 4 bases and J by 5 bases, 6 bases remained unmatched. Germline CDR1 is SGHAT and CDR2 is FQNNGV. This CDR3 is built from 14 residues. The chain links TRBV11-2 to TRBJ1-2, with 8 bases fitting TRBD1. This material consisted of peripheral blood, taken 28 days after the second dose of the MenACWY control vaccine. The source of this sequence is an adult who received the MenACWY meningococcal vaccine as a control. CDR3 loop: CASSYGQGPYGYTF. The CDR3 DNA reads as TGTGCCAGCAGCTACGGACAGGGACCATATGGCTACACCTTC.